The sequence of this T cell receptor beta chain was determined in a study of cytomegalovirus exposure and HLA in healthy donors. The CDR3 runs 14 residues. Germline V lookup: CDR1 ENHRY, CDR2 SYGVKD. The V gene end was trimmed by 4 bases and the J gene end by 2 bases; junction bases not matched to a gene: 2. 60 Vbeta and 13 Jbeta primers were used in PCR. The protocol was immunoSEQ multiplex PCR, while the TCRdb copy is restricted to in-frame clones and leaves out a portion. The sample lists about 140,000 clones; around 80% were seen once. This clonotype was obtained from a man aged 40-49 years in good health and CMV-seronegative. This chain joins TRBV10-3 and TRBJ2-7, with 10 bases matching TRBD1. The sample was PBMCs. DNA for the CDR3: TGTGCCATCAGTGGACAGGGGGCTACCTACGAGCAGTACTTC. Translated: CAISGQGATYEQYF.